The 22 T cell receptor beta chains in this list originate from one sample, sequenced in a study of T-cell reconstitution after alpha-beta-depleted transplantation in children (dated by TCRdb to about 2016). Interpreted using the paper, the treatment or condition label stands for: allogeneic hematopoietic cell transplantation with graft depleted of TCRalphabeta T cells and CD19 B cells. Libraries were constructed by PCR. Sequencing instrument: Illumina HiSeq 2500. TCR libraries were prepared with molecular barcoding, using unique molecular identifiers to normalize TCRbeta repertoire quantification. TCRdb passed the public sequencing reads through fastp at Q25 and MiXCR, retaining productive beta sequences. Records with the same CDR3 protein are collapsed into one entry carrying the most frequent genes and DNA. For this sample the table gives approximately 500,000 distinct CDR3 sequences, of which 10% were detected only once. The ten biggest clones cover around 2% of the sample.

Source: PBMCs, taken before TCRalphabeta/CD19-depleted stem cell transplant. These receptors came from a child under 10 years old with inherited bone marrow failure, due to receive a stem cell transplant.

This clonotype was seen a handful of times. The chain is built from TRBV6-1 and TRBJ2-5; D is unclear. From germline, CDR1 is MNHNS and CDR2 SASEGT. V was trimmed by 8 bases and J by 2 bases, leaving 15 bases between them. The CDR3 contains 14 residues. CDR3 residues: CASPEDGTQETQYF. The CDR3 bases are TGTGCCAGCCCCGAGGACGGTACTCAAGAGACCCAGTACTTC.

The V and J genes are TRBV12-3 or TRBV12-4 and TRBJ1-5; D gene uncertain. This CDR3 is built from 13 residues. V was trimmed by 5 bases and J by 9 bases, leaving 14 bases between them. Here the CDR3 DNA reads TGTGCCAGCAGTGCGCACAGTTCTGGGCCCCAGCATTTT. Residues: CASSAHSSGPQHF.

This clonotype occurred many times. The chain recombines TRBV2 with TRBJ2-2; 14 nucleotides agree with TRBD2. Per the germline V gene, CDR1 is SNHLY and CDR2 is FYNNEI. The junction had 1 base not matched to a gene; V was cut back by 8 bases and J by 5 bases. This CDR3 has 14 amino acids. The CDR3: CASGTSGRTGELFF. CDR3 sequence (DNA): TGTGCCAGCGGGACTAGCGGGAGAACCGGGGAGCTGTTTTTT.

This clonotype came up a few times. This CDR3 reads CASSLVAGRVYNEQFF. CDR3 nucleotide sequence: TGTGCCAGCAGCTTAGTAGCGGGACGGGTCTACAATGAGCAGTTCTTC. This sequence joins TRBV7-2 and TRBJ2-1; 8 nucleotides line up with TRBD2. This CDR3 is 16 amino acids long. Germline CDR1 is SGHTA and CDR2 is FQGNSA. The V and J ends lost 1 base and 3 bases, in that order; junction bases with no gene match: 5.

The chain links TRBV18 to TRBJ2-3; TRBD2 aligns across 13 bases. With V trimmed by 2 bases and J by 1 base, 3 bases remained unmatched. There are 17 residues in the CDR3. Germline V gene data show CDR1 as KGHSH and CDR2 as LQKENI. CDR3 nucleotide sequence: TGTGCCAGCTCACCATTCGGGACTAGCGGGGGCACAGATACGCAGTATTTT. Its translation is CASSPFGTSGGTDTQYF.

In this sample, this clonotype turned up many times. The chain joins TRBV4-3 to TRBJ2-3, with 9 bases identical to TRBD1. The V segment lost 2 bases and the J segment 5 bases; nucleotides outside the gene matches: 5. Germline V CDR1 and CDR2: LGHNA, YSLEER. The CDR3 runs to 15 residues. For the CDR3, the DNA is TGCGCCAGCAGCCAATTCGGGACAGGGTTAGATACGCAGTATTTT. Translating it yields CASSQFGTGLDTQYF.

The table lists this clonotype with a few counts. The chain couples TRBV7-2 to TRBJ2-4; 7 positions match TRBD2. V dropped 4 bases and J dropped 8; count of bases not matched to a gene: 8. Looked up from germline, CDR1 is SGHTA and CDR2 is FQGNSA. This CDR3 spans 14 amino acids. The CDR3 DNA reads TGTGCCAGCAGCTCCCGGGACTACAACGACATTCAGTACTTC. Translating it yields CASSSRDYNDIQYF.

Only a few counts were recorded for this clonotype. The chain uses TRBV7-9 and TRBJ2-3; D unclear. Germline loops: CDR1 SEHNR, CDR2 FQNEAQ (reference sequence). Trimming pared 3 bases from V and 2 bases from J, leaving 12 bases between. The CDR3 loop spans 15 amino acids. CDR3 in DNA: TGTGCCAGCAGCTTCTGGGTCGAAACCACAGATACGCAGTATTTT. As protein: CASSFWVETTDTQYF.

As regards this clonotype: A much bigger clone sits one base away, suggesting this may be a read error. For the CDR3, the DNA is TGTGCCAGCGGCTTGGTCGGGGGAGTGCTGGAGACCCAGTACTTC. This sequence encodes CASGLVGGVLETQYF. This chain connects TRBV5-6 to TRBJ2-5; TRBD2 might be the D (6 bases). The CDR3 totals 15 residues. Germline V gene lookup returns CDR1 SGHDT and CDR2 YYEEEE.

This clonotype occurred many times. This rearrangement joins TRBV29-1 to TRBJ1-2, with TRBD1 as a possible D gene (5 bases). Trimming removed 5 bases at V and 2 bases at J, with 15 bases between. Germline V lookup: CDR1 SQVTM, CDR2 ANQGSEA. The CDR3 covers 14 residues. CDR3 DNA: TGCAGCGTTCATTCCGGGACGGTCAACTATGGCTACACCTTC. Protein product: CSVHSGTVNYGYTF.

The chain recombines TRBV24-1 with TRBJ2-5; 10 bases line up with TRBD1. The CDR3 spans 15 residues. Germline assignment: CDR1 KGHDR and CDR2 SFDVKD. V gave up 4 bases and J gave up 5 bases; unmatched junction bases: 6. The CDR3 reads CATSEDDRGPETQYF. The CDR3 nucleotides are TGTGCCACCAGTGAGGATGACAGGGGGCCGGAGACCCAGTACTTC.

The CDR3 bases are TGTGCCACCACCTCCGTGGCAGGGGGCACTAACTATGGCTACACCTTC. Protein product: CATTSVAGGTNYGYTF. V and J are TRBV12-3 or TRBV12-4 and TRBJ1-2; 8 nucleotides align to TRBD1. The CDR3 sequence is 16 residues long. V shed 10 bases and J 0 bases; nucleotides not matched to a gene: 13.

This clonotype was counted ten times or more. The chain uses TRBV5-5 and TRBJ2-3; possible D gene TRBD2, 6 bases. V lost 0 bases and J 5 bases, leaving 10 bases between the germline ends. The CDR3 is 14 residues long. CDR1 SGHKS and CDR2 YYEKEE come from the germline V gene (reference sequence). The CDR3: CASSLVVAEDTQYF. As DNA, the CDR3 is TGTGCCAGCAGCTTGGTGGTAGCGGAAGATACGCAGTATTTT. Filled out from reference TRBV5-5 and TRBJ2-3, the complete variable domain reads DAGVTQSPTHLIKTRGQQVTLRCSPISGHKSVSWYQQVLGQGPQFIFQYYEKEERGRGNFPDRFSARQFPNYSSELNVNALLLGDSALYLCASSLVVAEDTQYFGPGTRLTVL.

In its sample, this clonotype was seen a few times. The V gene is TRBV2, the J gene TRBJ2-3, with D unclear. Trimming took off 5 bases at V and 5 bases at J, with 11 bases between the two ends. The length of the CDR3 is 13 residues. Germline-derived CDR1 and CDR2 are SNHLY and FYNNEI. The CDR3 nucleotides read TGTGCCAGCAGTCCAGTGGACCGAGATACGCAGTATTTT. This translates into CASSPVDRDTQYF.

This clonotype has at least ten counts. CDR3 protein: CASRSGFGELFF. The CDR3 DNA follows: TGTGCCAGCAGATCAGGCTTCGGGGAGCTGTTTTTT. V usage is TRBV6-2 or TRBV6-3 and J usage is TRBJ2-2; no clear D gene. Germline assignment: CDR1 MNHEY and CDR2 SVGEGT. This CDR3 spans 12 amino acids. Trimming stripped 6 bases from V and 7 bases from J, with 9 bases between.

The chain combines TRBV19 with TRBJ2-1; unclear D gene. Germline V gene lookup returns CDR1 LNHDA and CDR2 SQIVND (reference sequence). V was clipped by 5 bases and J by 0 bases, with 11 bases between them. The length of the CDR3 is 15 residues. The CDR3 reads CASSDSRSSYNEQFF. DNA for the CDR3: TGTGCCAGTAGTGATAGCAGAAGCTCCTACAATGAGCAGTTCTTC.

This clonotype was observed a handful of times. This chain connects TRBV5-1 to TRBJ2-1; 10 bases align to TRBD2. The CDR3 loop spans 18 amino acids. CDR1 and CDR2 from the germline V gene are SGHRS and YFSETQ. With V trimmed by 4 bases and J by 4 bases, 14 bases remained unmatched. CDR3 coding DNA: TGCGCCAGCAGCACCATTCGCCGAAGCGGGAGGGATTACAATGAGCAGTTCTTC. Encoded protein: CASSTIRRSGRDYNEQFF.

This clonotype was observed at least ten times. This chain connects TRBV11-2 to TRBJ2-1; TRBD2 agrees at 11 bases. CDR3 length equals 18 residues. Trimming at V came to 1 base and at J to 6 bases, leaving 11 bases not matched to a gene. Per the germline V gene, CDR1 is SGHAT and CDR2 is FQNNGV. The CDR3 sequence is CASSLVTSGRPPGNEQFF. In DNA form, the CDR3 reads TGTGCCAGCAGCTTAGTTACTAGCGGGAGACCCCCTGGCAATGAGCAGTTCTTC.

CDR3 DNA sequence: TGCGCCAGCAGCACCCTGGCTGGAGGGCCGGATACGCAGTATTTT. Translation: CASSTLAGGPDTQYF. The chain carries TRBV4-3 and TRBJ2-3; possible D gene TRBD2, 6 bases. This CDR3 has 15 amino acids. The germline V gene has CDR1 LGHNA and CDR2 YSLEER. V was pared by 5 bases and J by 6 bases, with 18 bases between.

V is TRBV5-1 and J is TRBJ2-5; 8 bases align to TRBD2. Germline loops: CDR1 SGHRS, CDR2 YFSETQ. The CDR3 extends over 16 amino acids. The V gene end was trimmed by 0 bases and the J gene end by 0 bases; junction bases not matched to a gene: 4. The CDR3 loop is CASSLAVAGHQETQYF. In nucleotides, the CDR3 is TGCGCCAGCAGCTTGGCGGTAGCGGGACACCAAGAGACCCAGTACTTC. The full variable domain, with the rest looked up from reference TRBV5-1 and TRBJ2-5, is KAGVTQTPRYLIKTRGQQVTLSCSPISGHRSVSWYQQTPGQGLQFLFEYFSETQRNKGNFPGRFSGRQFSNSRSEMNVSTLELGDSALYLCASSLAVAGHQETQYFGPGTRLLVL.

This clonotype was picked up many times. The rearrangement joins TRBV3-1 to TRBJ2-3; D is ambiguous. This CDR3 has 15 amino acids. Per germline, CDR1 LGHDT and CDR2 YNNKEL (reference sequence). The ends were cut back, 0 bases at V and 2 bases at J, with 9 bases in the middle. CDR3 loop: CASSQEPDPTDTQYF. The CDR3 nucleotides read TGTGCCAGCAGCCAAGAACCGGACCCCACAGATACGCAGTATTTT.

This clonotype was observed many times. J is TRBJ2-2 and V is TRBV5-1, with 9 bases fitting TRBD2. CDR3 length: 15 amino acids. V was pared by 0 bases and J by 6 bases, with 3 bases of the junction left unmatched. Germline CDR1 SGHRS, CDR2 YFSETQ. CDR3 bases: TGCGCCAGCAGCTTGGCTAGCGGGGAGGCCGGGGAGCTGTTTTTT. The encoded protein is CASSLASGEAGELFF.